This TCR beta chain was sequenced during a study of CD8 T cells in ankylosing spondylitis. Findings and limits, study-wide: In reactive arthritis synovial fluid and blood, some motif variants had been reported before. Matched synovial fluid from ankylosing spondylitis patients was reported to be enriched for disease-linked clones.

Making the TCR beta libraries involved quantitative 5'-RACE with molecular barcodes. TCRdb ran MiXCR on the 5' RACE reads and lists one entry per CDR3 protein. Of 55,000 or so distinct CDR3 sequences listed, roughly 7.3% are singletons. A word on this clonotype: Its target is unknown.

Germline assignment: CDR1 SGDLS and CDR2 YYNGEE. The CDR3 has 18 amino acids. With 7 bases removed from V and 2 bases from J, the gap between germline ends came to 22 bases. This chain joins TRBV9 and TRBJ2-6; D unresolved. The sequenced sample consisted of blood, either unsorted or a sorted T cell fraction (not recorded which). The sequence was collected from a female donor with ankylosing spondylitis or in good health (not recorded which). CDR3 sequence (DNA): TGTGCCAGCGGGCGGTTGGGCAGGACCACCGCTGGGGCCAACGTCCTGACTTTC. Protein product: CASGRLGRTTAGANVLTF.